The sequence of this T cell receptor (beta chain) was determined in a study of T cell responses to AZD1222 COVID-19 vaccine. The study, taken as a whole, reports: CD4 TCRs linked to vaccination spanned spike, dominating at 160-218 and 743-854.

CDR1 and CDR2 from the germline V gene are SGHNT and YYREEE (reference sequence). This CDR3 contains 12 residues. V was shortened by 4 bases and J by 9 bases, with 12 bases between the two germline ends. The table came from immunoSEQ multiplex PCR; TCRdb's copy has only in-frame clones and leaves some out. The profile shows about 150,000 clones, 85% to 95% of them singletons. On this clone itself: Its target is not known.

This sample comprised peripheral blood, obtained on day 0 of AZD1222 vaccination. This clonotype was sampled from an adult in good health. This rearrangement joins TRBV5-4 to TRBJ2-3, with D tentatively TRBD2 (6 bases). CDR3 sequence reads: CASSTPGLTQYF. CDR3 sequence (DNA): TGTGCCAGCAGCACCCCGGGACTCACGCAGTATTTT.